This T cell receptor (beta chain) was documented in a study of cytomegalovirus exposure and HLA in healthy donors. Study-level results: The availability of immune exposure information extended only to CMV serostatus.

The germline V gene encodes CDR1 SGHTA and CDR2 FQGNSA. The V and J ends lost 3 bases and 5 bases respectively, with 10 bases between them. This CDR3 spans 14 amino acids. Comments on this clone: What it recognizes is unknown.

PCR employed 60 Vbeta and 13 Jbeta primers. TCRdb's copy holds only in-frame clones and misses some; the assay was immunoSEQ multiplex PCR. The sample yields over 150,000 clones, 60% to 85% seen once. The receptor was isolated from a girl aged 10 to 17 in good health and CMV-seropositive. The sample consisted of PBMCs. This chain uses TRBV7-2 with TRBJ2-2, with D possibly being TRBD2 (5 bases). The CDR3 protein is CASSFSSSTGELFF. CDR3 DNA sequence: TGTGCCAGCAGCTTCTCTAGCTCGACCGGGGAGCTGTTTTTT.